Listed below are T cell receptor beta chains from one sample, sequenced in a study of shared T cell receptors in the human thymus. TCRdb's copy holds only in-frame clones and misses some; the assay was immunoSEQ multiplex PCR. The sample yields approximately 580,000 clones, about four fifths seen once. The same sample was also studied in work on human thymus T cells.

What was sequenced was thymocytes. These receptors originate from a boy under three years old with a congenital heart defect. CDR3s include the opening cysteine and the closing phenylalanine or tryptophan. Fields, in order: CDR3 DNA, CDR3 protein, V gene, clone size, J gene, D gene. The D gene is left open where the match is weak. Size is omitted from some rows. Given values are once, few, many or a class for expanded clones.

TGTGCCAGCAGCTTGGGCCCTCGGGGGGAAGGGCCTGAAGCTTTCTTT | CASSLGPRGEGPEAFF | TRBV5-5 | . | TRBJ1-1 | .
TGTGCCAGCAGCCTAGGGACTAGCGGTACTTCCTACGAGCAGTACTTC | CASSLGTSGTSYEQYF | TRBV14 | once | TRBJ2-7 | TRBD2
TGCGCCAGCAGCCACCAGTGGACTAGCGGGAGGTACCAAGAGACCCAGTACTTC | CASSHQWTSGRYQETQYF | TRBV4-3 | . | TRBJ2-5 | TRBD2
TGTGCCACCAGCAGAGCCAGCGATCATACAGATACGCAGTATTTT | CATSRASDHTDTQYF | TRBV15 | few | TRBJ2-3 | .
TGTGCCACCAGCACCTGCTTCAATAACAACGGGAGCGGCGTAGATACGCAGTATTTT | CATSTCFNNNGSGVDTQYF | TRBV15 | . | TRBJ2-3 | .
TGCGCCAGCAGCTTGGCCAACAGGCCTGACGAGCAGTACTTC | CASSLANRPDEQYF | TRBV5-1 | few | TRBJ2-7 | .
TGTGCCAGCAGCCCGCCGGGACATTCAAACACCGGGGAGCTGTTTTTT | CASSPPGHSNTGELFF | TRBV5-4 | . | TRBJ2-2 | .
TGTGCCAGTAGTAACTGGGACAGACCCGGGGAGCTGTTTTTT | CASSNWDRPGELFF | TRBV19 | . | TRBJ2-2 | TRBD1
TGTGCCAGCAGGAGGAGGGGCAGGGACTATGGCTACACCTTC | CASRRRGRDYGYTF | TRBV25-1 | . | TRBJ1-2 | .
TGTGCCAGCAGGCGGGGACAGGGCGCCTACGAGCAGTACTTC | CASRRGQGAYEQYF | TRBV6-1 | . | TRBJ2-7 | TRBD1
TGCGCCAGCAGCCCGGGAGGAGGGGGAAGGGGCGAGCAGTACTTC | CASSPGGGGRGEQYF | TRBV5-1 | . | TRBJ2-7 | .
TGTGCCAGCAGTGGACCGAACAAACAGGGCTACGAGCAGTACTTC | CASSGPNKQGYEQYF | TRBV2 | . | TRBJ2-7 | .
TGTGCCAGCAGCCACCGGGACAGGCCGCGAGAGACCCAGTACTTC | CASSHRDRPRETQYF | TRBV13 | . | TRBJ2-5 | TRBD1
TGTGCCAGCAGTTTTCGGGGGGGCCGGGAGACGGCCTACGAGCAGTACTTC | CASSFRGGRETAYEQYF | TRBV27 | once | TRBJ2-7 | TRBD2
TGTGCCAGCAGCTTTAGGGCTAGCGGGATCGCCGGGGAGCTGTTTTTT | CASSFRASGIAGELFF | TRBV7-9 | few | TRBJ2-2 | TRBD2
TGTGCCAGCAGCCTCGGGACTAGCCTTAGCTCCTACGAGCAGTACTTC | CASSLGTSLSSYEQYF | TRBV4-2 | . | TRBJ2-7 | TRBD2
TGTGCCAGCAGCTTTTACGGGACAGGGATTCCCTACGAGCAGTACTTC | CASSFYGTGIPYEQYF | TRBV5-6 | . | TRBJ2-7 | TRBD1
TGCGCCAGCAGCCAAGAACCCCTAAGGAGGCGGGAGGGCCATTTTACCGGGGAGCTGTTTTTT | CASSQEPLRRREGHFTGELFF | TRBV4-3 | . | TRBJ2-2 | TRBD2
TGTGCCAGCAGTTTTATCAGGGGACTAGATGGAAACACCATATATTTT | CASSFIRGLDGNTIYF | TRBV28 | . | TRBJ1-3 | .
TGTGCCAGAGGACTAGCGGGGGGGGTTGAGCAGTTCTTC | CARGLAGGVEQFF | TRBV6-5 | . | TRBJ2-1 | TRBD2
TGTGCCAGCAGCCTTCCGGGACTAGCCCCCATGCACTTC | CASSLPGLAPMHF | TRBV11-3 | . | TRBJ2-7 | TRBD2
TGTGCCAGCAGCCCCACTAGCGGGAGGCCCACCGGGGAGCTGTTTTTT | CASSPTSGRPTGELFF | TRBV5-4 | . | TRBJ2-2 | TRBD2
TGTGCTAGTGGTCCCCGGTGGGGAAACACCATATATTTT | CASGPRWGNTIYF | TRBV12-5 | . | TRBJ1-3 | .
TGCGCCAGCAGCCAAGATTCGGGGGGGCTGAACACCGGGGAGCTGTTTTTT | CASSQDSGGLNTGELFF | TRBV4-3 | . | TRBJ2-2 | TRBD2
TGTGCCAGCAGCCCGACAGGGAAATACGAGCAGTACTTC | CASSPTGKYEQYF | TRBV7-9 | few | TRBJ2-7 | TRBD1
TGTGCCACCTCGGGAGGGACAAATAGCAATCAGCCCCAGCATTTT | CATSGGTNSNQPQHF | TRBV27 | once | TRBJ1-5 | .
TGTGCCTGGAAGGGCAGGGGCCTCCTTTGTCCGCAGTATTTT | CAWKGRGLLCPQYF | TRBV30 | . | TRBJ2-3 | .
TGTGCCATCAGCCAACCCGACGGGACTAGCGGGAGAGTAAGGTTCAATGAGCAGTTCTTC | CAISQPDGTSGRVRFNEQFF | TRBV10-3 | . | TRBJ2-1 | TRBD2
TGCAGCGTTGAAGGATCCGGTACTAGCCTTAACAATGAGCAGTTCTTC | CSVEGSGTSLNNEQFF | TRBV29-1 | . | TRBJ2-1 | .
TGTGCCAGCAGCCCCCAGCGGGAGGCGTCCACAGATACGCAGTATTTT | CASSPQREASTDTQYF | TRBV9 | . | TRBJ2-3 | TRBD2
TGTGCTAGTGGTTTGGGCGTGTGGCGGGAGGGCCCTACGAACACCGGGGAGCTGTTTTTT | CASGLGVWREGPTNTGELFF | TRBV12-5 | . | TRBJ2-2 | TRBD2
TGCAGCGTTGAAGAGACAGCATACTATGGCTACACCTTC | CSVEETAYYGYTF | TRBV29-1 | . | TRBJ1-2 | .
TGCGCCAGCAGCCAAGAGGCACCCCCCGCAGATACGCAGTATTTT | CASSQEAPPADTQYF | TRBV4-3 | . | TRBJ2-3 | .
TGTGCCAGCAGCCGCCCTAGGGCAGGGCTCCAAGAGACCCAGTACTTC | CASSRPRAGLQETQYF | TRBV14 | . | TRBJ2-5 | .
TGTGCCAGCAGCGTAAAGCGGGAGGGCCGGGGTGGCGGGGAGCTGTTTTTT | CASSVKREGRGGGELFF | TRBV9 | . | TRBJ2-2 | TRBD2